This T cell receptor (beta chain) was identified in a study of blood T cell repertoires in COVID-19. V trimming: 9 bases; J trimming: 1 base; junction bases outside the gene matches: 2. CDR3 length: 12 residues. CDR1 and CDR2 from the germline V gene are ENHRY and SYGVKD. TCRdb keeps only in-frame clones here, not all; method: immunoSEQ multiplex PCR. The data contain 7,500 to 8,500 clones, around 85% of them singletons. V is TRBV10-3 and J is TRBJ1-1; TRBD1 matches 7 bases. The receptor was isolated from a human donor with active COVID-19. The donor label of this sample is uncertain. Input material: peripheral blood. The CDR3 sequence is CAMGQTNTEAFF. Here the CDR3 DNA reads TGTGCCATGGGACAGACGAACACTGAAGCTTTCTTT.